This T cell receptor beta chain appears in the sequencing data of a study of T cells in Graves' hyperthyroidism and ophthalmopathy. Study findings and constraints: Ophthalmopathy onset followed model prediction by a median roughly 6.5 months.

In germline, CDR1 is ENHRY, CDR2 SYGVKD. This CDR3 comprises 18 residues. With regard to this clonotype: Antigen: not known. Given a much more abundant clone one base away, this may be a read error.

From RNA transcripts, TCR beta CDR3 regions were amplified. A set of HTBI primers served as the primers for a first-round RT-PCR of the TCR CDR3. Each CDR3 protein is one row after TCRdb ran MiXCR on the multiplex PCR reads. The table has 300,000 to 450,000 distinct CDR3 sequences, 17% seen once. This clonotype was sampled from a woman in her thirties with Graves' hyperthyroidism that later progressed to Graves' ophthalmopathy. The chain links TRBV10-3 to TRBJ1-1; TRBD1 aligns across 12 bases. The sequenced sample consisted of blood. The CDR3 loop is CAMARHPGTGGSRTGAFF. The CDR3 nucleotides read TGTGCCATGGCCCGACACCCAGGGACAGGGGGCTCAAGAACTGGAGCTTTCTTT.